This T cell receptor (beta chain) is from a study of shared clonotypes between healthy human individuals. CDR1 is SGHDT and CDR2 is YYEEEE in the germline V gene. There are 15 residues in the CDR3. V lost 4 bases and J lost 3, with 14 bases in between. Points from the study as a whole: Sampling used blood alone; tissue repertoires probably differ.

This clone was detected once. Its antigen is currently unknown. Naive-designated CD8 cells lacked CD45RO, were positively enriched for CCR7, and omitted terminally differentiated effector memory CD45RA+ cells. Clones were read by immunoSEQ multiplex PCR, and TCRdb kept only the in-frame ones, dropping some. Of about 800,000 clones in the sample, about 96% are singletons; the top ten hold less than 0.3%. Material for sequencing was naive CD8+ T cells sorted from blood. V usage is TRBV5-6 and J usage is TRBJ1-3, with D unresolved. The clonotype was recovered from a man aged 30-40 years in good health. This CDR3 reads CASSHGRKYGNTIYF. CDR3 bases: TGTGCCAGCAGCCACGGACGAAAATATGGAAACACCATATATTTT.